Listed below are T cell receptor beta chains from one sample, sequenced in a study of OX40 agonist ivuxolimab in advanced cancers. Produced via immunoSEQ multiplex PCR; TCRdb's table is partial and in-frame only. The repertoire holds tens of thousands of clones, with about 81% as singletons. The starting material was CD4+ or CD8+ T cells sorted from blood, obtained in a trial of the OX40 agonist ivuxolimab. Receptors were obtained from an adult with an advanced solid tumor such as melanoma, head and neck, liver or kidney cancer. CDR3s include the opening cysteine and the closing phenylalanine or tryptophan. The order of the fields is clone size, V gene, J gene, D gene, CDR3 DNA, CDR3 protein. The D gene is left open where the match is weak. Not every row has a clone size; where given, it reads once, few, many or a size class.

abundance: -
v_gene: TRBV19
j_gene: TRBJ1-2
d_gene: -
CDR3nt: TGTGCCATATATGAGGGGGGTTTTGGCTACACCTTC
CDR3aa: CAIYEGGFGYTF

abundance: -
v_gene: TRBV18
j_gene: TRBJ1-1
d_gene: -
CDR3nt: TGTGCCAGCTCACCACAGAGAAAGGCCACCGACACTGAAGCTTTCTTT
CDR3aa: CASSPQRKATDTEAFF

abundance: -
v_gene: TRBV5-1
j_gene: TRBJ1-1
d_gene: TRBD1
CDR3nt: TGCGCCAGCAGCTCAGGGGGCTTAACTGAAGCTTTCTTT
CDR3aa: CASSSGGLTEAFF

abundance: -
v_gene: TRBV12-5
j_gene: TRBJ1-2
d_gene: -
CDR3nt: TGTGCTAGTGGTTTGGAAGGGGGGTGGGAGGCCCACGTGGGGCGGTATGGCTACACCTTC
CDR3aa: CASGLEGGWEAHVGRYGYTF

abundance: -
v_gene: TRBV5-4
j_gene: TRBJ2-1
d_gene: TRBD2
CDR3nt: TGTGCCAGCAGCGAACGAATTAGCGGGGGGGCTGAGCAGTTCTTC
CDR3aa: CASSERISGGAEQFF

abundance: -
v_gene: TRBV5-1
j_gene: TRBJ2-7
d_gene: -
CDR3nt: TGCGCCAGCAGCGAGACGACAACTAGCTCCTACGAGCAGTACTTC
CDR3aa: CASSETTTSSYEQYF

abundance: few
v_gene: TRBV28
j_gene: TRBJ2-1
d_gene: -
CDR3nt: TGTGCCAGCAGTTTACGATTACAAGGGGGCAATGAGCAGTTCTTC
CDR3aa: CASSLRLQGGNEQFF

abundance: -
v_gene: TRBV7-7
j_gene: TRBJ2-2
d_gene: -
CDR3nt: TGTGCTAGCAGCTTAGCAGGGGCGGGCACCGGGGAGCTGTTTTTT
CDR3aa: CASSLAGAGTGELFF

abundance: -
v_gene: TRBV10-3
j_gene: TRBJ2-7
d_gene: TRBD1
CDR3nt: TGTGCCATCAGTGACCCGGACAGGGGTGGGGACGAGCAGTACTTC
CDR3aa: CAISDPDRGGDEQYF

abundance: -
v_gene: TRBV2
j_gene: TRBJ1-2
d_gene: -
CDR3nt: TGTGCCAGCAGTGAATCGGGACTCAAAGGAGCCTATGGCTACACCTTC
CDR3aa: CASSESGLKGAYGYTF

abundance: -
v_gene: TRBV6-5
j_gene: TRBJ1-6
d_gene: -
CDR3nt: TGTGCCAGCGGGGGCAGGTCGTATAATTCACCCCTCCACTTT
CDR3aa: CASGGRSYNSPLHF

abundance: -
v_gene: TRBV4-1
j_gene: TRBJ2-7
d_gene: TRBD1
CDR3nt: TGCGCCAGCAGCCCGGGACAGAAACCCTACGAGCAGTACTTC
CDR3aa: CASSPGQKPYEQYF

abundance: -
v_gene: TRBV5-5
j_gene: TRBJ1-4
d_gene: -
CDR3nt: TGTGCCAGCAGCTTTTATTTTGGGGCTAATGAAAAACTGTTTTTT
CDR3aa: CASSFYFGANEKLFF

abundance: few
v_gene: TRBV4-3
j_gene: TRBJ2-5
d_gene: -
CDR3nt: TGCGCCAGCAGCCAAGATAGGCAGGGGATAGGAGAGACCCAGTACTTC
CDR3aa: CASSQDRQGIGETQYF

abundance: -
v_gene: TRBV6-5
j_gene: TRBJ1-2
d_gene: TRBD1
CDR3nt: TGTGCCAGCAGTTCGACAGGGGGCTCTGGCTACACCTTC
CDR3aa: CASSSTGGSGYTF

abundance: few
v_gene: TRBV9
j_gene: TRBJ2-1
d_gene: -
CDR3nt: TGTGCCAGCAGCGTAGGAGACAGTGATGAGCAGTTCTTC
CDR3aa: CASSVGDSDEQFF